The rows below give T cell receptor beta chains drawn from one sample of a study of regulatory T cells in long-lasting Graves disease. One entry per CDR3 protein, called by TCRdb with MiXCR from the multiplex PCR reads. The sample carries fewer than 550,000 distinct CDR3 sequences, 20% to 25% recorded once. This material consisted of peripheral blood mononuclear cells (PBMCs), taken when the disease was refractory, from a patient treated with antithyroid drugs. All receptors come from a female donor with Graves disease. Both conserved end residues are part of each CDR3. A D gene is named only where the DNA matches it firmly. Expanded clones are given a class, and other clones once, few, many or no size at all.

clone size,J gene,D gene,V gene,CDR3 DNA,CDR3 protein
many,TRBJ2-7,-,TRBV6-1,TGTGCCAGCAGTCGTGGACTGGGACACGCCTACGAGCAGTACTTC,CASSRGLGHAYEQYF
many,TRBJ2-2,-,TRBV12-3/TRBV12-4,TGTGCCAGCAGGAGACAGGAGTCCACCGGGGAGCTGTTTTTT,CASRRQESTGELFF
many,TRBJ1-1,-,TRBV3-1,TGTGCCAGCAGCGAGCCAGGGCGGACTGAAGCTTTCTTT,CASSEPGRTEAFF
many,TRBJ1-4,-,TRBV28,TGTGCCAGCAGTTTGAGGCCAGGGGCAACTAATGAAAAACTGTTTTTT,CASSLRPGATNEKLFF
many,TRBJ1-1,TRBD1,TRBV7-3,TGTGCCAGCAGCTCGGGGGACAGCCTGAAAGCTTTCTTT,CASSSGDSLKAFF
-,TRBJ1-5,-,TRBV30,TGTGCCTGGAGTGCGTTGGGGGGACAGCCCCAGCATTTT,CAWSALGGQPQHF
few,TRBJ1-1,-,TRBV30,TGTGCCTGGAGGGCAGGTGAAGCTTTCTTT,CAWRAGEAFF
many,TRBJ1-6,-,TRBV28,TGTGCCAGCAGCGGGCCAGTCTATAATTCACCCCTCCACTTT,CASSGPVYNSPLHF
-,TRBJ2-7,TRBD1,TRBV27,TGTGCCAGCACCAAAAAAACCGGGACAGGGAGCTACGAGCAGTACTTC,CASTKKTGTGSYEQYF
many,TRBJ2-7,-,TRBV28,TGTGCCAGCACCTCCTCCTACGAGCAGTACTTC,CASTSSYEQYF
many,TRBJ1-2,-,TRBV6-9,TGTGCCAGCAGTTCCAGTCTAGCTAACTATGGCTACACCTTC,CASSSSLANYGYTF